This is a list of T cell receptor beta chains from one sample in a study of T cell responses to AZD1222 COVID-19 vaccine. Measured with immunoSEQ multiplex PCR; TCRdb has only the in-frame clones, and not every one. The sample consists of tens of thousands of clones, roughly 84% of them appearing once. Here the sequenced sample was peripheral blood, taken 28 days after the second AZD1222 dose. The receptors were sampled from an adult who received the AZD1222 COVID-19 vaccine. Each CDR3 is given with its conserved first and last residue. D genes are given only for firm matches. Clone size is given for some rows only: seen once, a few or many times, or a class if the clone is expanded.

>-|TRBD1|TRBJ2-7|14|TRBV7-2
CASSPMTGGWEQYF
TGTGCCAGCAGCCCAATGACAGGGGGCTGGGAGCAGTACTTC
>-|-|TRBJ1-2|16|TRBV11-2
CASSPWVRVANYGYTF
TGTGCCAGCAGCCCCTGGGTGAGGGTCGCTAACTATGGCTACACCTTC
>-|TRBD1|TRBJ2-2|17|TRBV19
CASSNPRDREDTGELFF
TGTGCCAGTAGCAACCCCCGGGACAGGGAGGACACCGGGGAGCTGTTTTTT
>-|-|TRBJ2-6|17|TRBV12-5
CASGFMLGGSGANVLTF
TGTGCTAGTGGTTTCATGCTGGGGGGCTCTGGGGCCAACGTCCTGACTTTC
>-|-|TRBJ2-1|16|TRBV5-6
CASSWGTFSSYNEQFF
TGTGCCAGCAGCTGGGGGACGTTCAGCTCCTACAATGAGCAGTTCTTC
>-|-|TRBJ2-5|14|TRBV18
CASSPYRVAETQYF
TGTGCCAGCTCACCGTACAGGGTTGCGGAGACCCAGTACTTC
>-|-|TRBJ2-2|14|TRBV5-1
CASSLDRDARELFF
TGCGCCAGCAGCCTCGACCGGGACGCCAGGGAGCTGTTTTTT
>-|-|TRBJ2-6|14|TRBV12-5
CASAVPSGANVLTF
TGTGCTAGTGCGGTGCCTTCTGGGGCCAACGTCCTGACTTTC
>-|TRBD2|TRBJ2-5|13|TRBV6-5
CASSYSPWRGEYF
TGTGCCAGCAGTTACTCTCCTTGGCGGGGGGAGTACTTC
>few|-|TRBJ2-7|15|TRBV4-1
CASSQSDSSSYEQYF
TGCGCCAGCAGCCAGAGCGACAGTTCTTCCTACGAGCAGTACTTC
>-|-|TRBJ1-3|14|TRBV19
CASSTQISGNTIYF
TGTGCCAGTAGTACCCAGATCTCTGGAAACACCATATATTTT
>-|-|TRBJ1-1|15|TRBV5-1
CASSLGQVGGTEAFF
TGCGCCAGCAGCTTGGGACAGGTTGGAGGAACTGAAGCTTTCTTT
>-|-|TRBJ2-5|11|TRBV7-2
CASSLDLAQYF
TGTGCCAGCAGCTTAGATCTGGCCCAGTACTTC
>once|-|TRBJ2-3|15|TRBV11-2
CASSLSGWSTDTQYF
TGTGCCAGCAGCTTATCGGGGTGGAGCACAGATACGCAGTATTTT
>-|-|TRBJ1-6|13|TRBV27
CASSLLDNSPLHF
TGTGCCAGCAGTTTACTGGATAATTCACCCCTCCACTTT
>-|TRBD1|TRBJ1-3|14|TRBV19
CASSISTGGNTIYF
TGTGCCAGTAGTATCTCGACAGGGGGAAACACCATATATTTT
>-|TRBD2|TRBJ2-3|15|TRBV27
CASSYSGASTDTQYF
TGTGCCAGCAGTTATAGCGGGGCTAGCACAGATACGCAGTATTTT
>-|-|TRBJ1-2|14|TRBV2
CASSVPSGDYGYTF
TGTGCCAGCAGCGTACCCAGTGGGGACTATGGCTACACCTTC
>-|TRBD1|TRBJ2-7|14|TRBV24-1
CATRPKQGAYEQYF
TGTGCCACCAGGCCGAAACAGGGGGCTTACGAGCAGTACTTC
>-|-|TRBJ1-1|12|TRBV18
CASSQGLPEAFF
TGTGCCAGCTCACAGGGGTTGCCTGAAGCTTTCTTT
>-|-|TRBJ1-5|14|TRBV30
CAWSVRDSNQPQHF
TGTGCCTGGAGTGTACGAGACAGCAATCAGCCCCAGCATTTT
>once|-|TRBJ1-1|14|TRBV7-9
CASSVKTVNTEAFF
TGTGCCAGCAGCGTTAAGACAGTGAACACTGAAGCTTTCTTT
>-|-|TRBJ2-7|13|TRBV11-2
CASSFTGWNEQYF
TGTGCCAGCAGCTTTACAGGGTGGAACGAGCAGTACTTC
>-|-|TRBJ1-6|20|TRBV30
CAWSESRVYGGGIGNSPLHF
TGTGCCTGGAGTGAAAGCAGGGTTTATGGCGGGGGTATTGGCAATTCACCCCTCCACTTT
>once|-|TRBJ2-7|13|TRBV5-4
CASSFFSTYEQYF
TGTGCCAGCAGCTTTTTTTCTACCTACGAGCAGTACTTC
>-|TRBD2|TRBJ2-1|14|TRBV30
CAWSSGGRWNEQFF
TGTGCCTGGAGCTCGGGGGGGCGATGGAATGAGCAGTTCTTC
>once|TRBD2|TRBJ2-2|14|TRBV9
CASSPPAGGGELFF
TGTGCCAGCAGCCCCCCCGCGGGAGGCGGGGAGCTGTTTTTT
>-|-|TRBJ1-2|12|TRBV28
CASSLTSAGYTF
TGTGCCAGCAGTTTGACCTCGGCGGGCTACACCTTC
>-|-|TRBJ1-6|15|TRBV2
CASRIKATGNSPLHF
TGTGCCAGCAGAATAAAAGCGACGGGCAATTCACCCCTCCACTTT
>-|-|TRBJ2-2|14|TRBV14
CASSFQGSAGELFF
TGTGCCAGCAGTTTCCAGGGTTCAGCCGGGGAGCTGTTTTTT
>-|-|TRBJ1-2|13|TRBV19
CASNPSGYYGYTF
TGTGCCAGTAACCCCTCAGGTTACTATGGCTACACCTTC